This TCR beta chain derives from a study of blood T cell repertoires in COVID-19 (dated by TCRdb to 2020 to 2022). A note on the overall study: Samples from collaborators originated in the United States, Italy and Spain and spanned both the acute and convalescent phases of COVID-19. The material from the prospective study consisted of cDNA or gDNA derived from T cells, B-cell-depleted T cells, or PBMCs. Subjects who had been exposed to COVID-19, were actively infected with it, or had recovered from it provided the deeply sampled blood TCRbeta repertoires that made up the dataset. A freely available public database, intended as a resource for researchers studying the immune response to SARS-CoV-2, is where the repertoires were released. The samples were drawn from two sources: the first 160 participants of the ongoing ImmuneRACE study, and 1,000 to 1,500 subjects contributed by 6 global collaborators. The sample metadata nearly always contained a de-identified subject ID, COVID-19 status, age in years and sex. HLA class I and class II types, where available, came from metadata supplied by the sample provider rather than from assay-based typing. What the research found in general, with its limitations: The amount of clinical and demographic metadata varied by source and participant and was provided uncurated.

One collaborating source in Seattle enrolled patients while the patients were actively infected and followed the patients over time throughout the course of disease. The collaborating institutions used their own protocols to collect whole blood in K2EDTA tubes. Collaborator samples were shipped for TCRbeta analysis as frozen whole blood, isolated PBMCs, or DNA extracted from either sample type. TCRbeta CDR3 regions were amplified from genomic DNA using the immunoSEQ Assay, a bias-controlled multiplex PCR. From the authors' description of their analysis: Nucleated cell counts per sample were estimated from amplification of reference gene primers within the assay. Sequence reads were collapsed and filtered to measure the absolute abundance of every unique TCRbeta CDR3 rearrangement. Productive Simpson clonality was computed per sample as the square root of Simpson's diversity index over productive rearrangements. As stored in TCRdb, this immuneACCESS dataset retains in-frame rearrangements with V and J assigned. A fraction of the clones does not appear; measured against another copy, unresolved V genes explain less than half of the discrepancy, and the remainder lacks a known reason. V and J calls plus clone size are reproduced from that table; the DNA served to infer D and trimming. The sample records 200,000 to 300,000 clones, roughly four fifths of which are singletons. The ten largest clones capture around 7.2% of the sample.

With respect to this clone: What this receptor recognizes is not known. Base qualities are not provided; no much larger clone lies one nucleotide away.

From the germline V gene, CDR1 is KGHSH and CDR2 is LQKENI. The CDR3 has 14 amino acids, counting the end cysteine and phenylalanine. The entry retains the CDR3 DNA only, 42 bases that are in frame from base 1. V loses 3 bases of germline sequence and J loses 5 bases, and the interval between the two ends is 11 bases. The receptor chain draws on TRBV18 and TRBJ2-1; 5 matching bases give a weak D call of TRBD1. The clonotype was recovered from a woman older than 75 with COVID-19, enrolled during active disease. The specimen was peripheral blood. The CDR3 region: CASSPQGDNNEQFF. The base sequence is TGTGCCAGCTCACCCCAAGGGGATAACAATGAGCAGTTCTTC.